These 25 T cell receptor beta chains came from one sample sequenced in a study of T cell changes during pregnancy in multiple sclerosis. The table came from immunoSEQ multiplex PCR; TCRdb's copy has only in-frame clones and leaves some out. The profile shows roughly 20,000 clones, around nine tenths of them singletons. Sequenced material: CD8+ T cells from peripheral blood mononuclear cells, taken after pregnancy. All receptors derive from a female donor in good health, enrolled as a control in a pregnancy study.

CDR3 residues: CASSLRSMNTEAFF. CDR3 coding DNA: TGTGCCAGCAGCTTACGGTCAATGAACACTGAAGCTTTCTTT. The chain has TRBV7-2 and TRBJ1-1; D remains unclear. The CDR3 sequence is 14 residues long. V was pared by 2 bases and J by 0 bases, with 7 bases between. Germline V gene lookup returns CDR1 SGHTA and CDR2 FQGNSA.

The chain carries TRBV7-7 and TRBJ2-1; maybe TRBD2 (5 bases). Trimming cost V 3 bases and J 0 bases, with 12 bases left between them. The germline CDR1 and CDR2 sequences are SSHAT and FNYEAQ (reference sequence). There are 16 residues in the CDR3. CDR3 DNA sequence: TGTGCCAGCAGCTTTGGTACGGGGAGCTCCTACAATGAGCAGTTCTTC. This gives the protein CASSFGTGSSYNEQFF.

The genes are TRBV7-6 and TRBJ2-3; 8 positions match TRBD2. V shed 4 bases, J shed 4 bases, and the junction held 7 bases outside the gene matches. The germline V gene has CDR1 SGHVS and CDR2 FNYEAQ. The CDR3 loop spans 15 amino acids. In nucleotides, the CDR3 is TGTGCCAGCAGCTCAACTAGCGGAGGCGCAGATACGCAGTATTTT. It specifies CASSSTSGGADTQYF.

This clone came up a few times. The rearrangement uses TRBV4-1 and TRBJ1-1; D is possibly TRBD1 (5 bases). The V end lost 3 bases, the J end lost 7 bases, and 18 bases lay between the germline ends. Germline V CDR1 and CDR2: MGHRA, YSYEKL. There are 15 residues in the CDR3. This CDR3 reads CASSHDEDGADEAFF. DNA for the CDR3: TGCGCCAGCAGCCATGACGAGGATGGGGCGGATGAAGCTTTCTTT.

J is TRBJ2-3 and V is TRBV4-3; TRBD2 agrees at 8 bases. The CDR3 covers 15 residues. The germline V gene encodes CDR1 LGHNA and CDR2 YSLEER. V was clipped by 3 bases and J by 1 base; unmatched bases: 3. The CDR3 sequence: CASSHLSGGTDTQYF. CDR3 bases: TGCGCCAGCAGCCACCTTAGCGGGGGCACAGATACGCAGTATTTT.

The rearrangement uses TRBV30 and TRBJ2-7; TRBD1 matches at 7 bases. This CDR3 spans 13 amino acids. The V and J ends lost 3 bases and 4 bases, in that order; junction bases with no gene match: 6. Germline lookup yields CDR1 GTSNPN and CDR2 SVGIG (reference sequence). For the CDR3, the DNA is TGTGCCTGGAGGGCCGAGGGGGCGTACGAGCAGTACTTC. It encodes CAWRAEGAYEQYF.

The chain carries TRBV6-6 and TRBJ1-4; D perhaps matches TRBD1 (5 bases). The ends were cut back, 6 bases at V and 0 bases at J, with 11 bases in the middle. The CDR3 loop spans 15 amino acids. Germline assignment: CDR1 MNHNY and CDR2 SVGAGI (reference sequence). The CDR3 bases are TGTGCCAGCAGCCTCGACAGAGCAACTAATGAAAAACTGTTTTTT. Its translation is CASSLDRATNEKLFF.

The genes are TRBV7-2 and TRBJ2-7; maybe TRBD2 (5 bases). The CDR3 runs 13 residues. V lost 6 bases to trimming and J lost 0 bases, with 9 bases between them. Germline CDR1 is SGHTA and CDR2 is FQGNSA. CDR3 sequence reads: CASREGSSYEQYF. CDR3 in DNA: TGTGCCAGCAGAGAGGGAAGCTCCTACGAGCAGTACTTC.

The chain recombines TRBV7-8 with TRBJ2-7, with TRBD2 matching 7 bases. CDR1 is SGHVS and CDR2 is FQNEAQ in the germline V gene. V was clipped by 7 bases and J by 2 bases; unmatched bases: 17. The CDR3 runs to 17 residues. CDR3 sequence reads: CASTNNKGLAETYEQYF. CDR3 DNA sequence: TGTGCCAGCACCAATAACAAGGGTCTAGCGGAGACCTACGAGCAGTACTTC.

The CDR3 protein is CASSYHSQDGYTF. CDR3 sequence (DNA): TGTGCCAGCAGTTACCACTCACAGGATGGCTACACCTTC. The gene calls are TRBV6-5 and TRBJ1-2; D is possibly TRBD1 (5 bases). The CDR3 extends over 13 amino acids. CDR1 and CDR2 from the germline V gene are MNHEY and SVGAGI. The ends were cut back, 2 bases at V and 6 bases at J, with 10 bases in the middle.

V usage is TRBV4-2 and J usage is TRBJ2-3, with 7 bases lining up with TRBD2. This CDR3 comprises 18 residues. V trimming: 0 bases; J trimming: 0 bases; junction bases outside the gene matches: 9. Germline V lookup: CDR1 LGHNA, CDR2 YNFKEQ. CDR3 amino acids: CASSQDQASGTSTDTQYF. The CDR3, as DNA: TGTGCCAGCAGCCAAGATCAGGCTAGCGGAACGAGCACAGATACGCAGTATTTT.

The rearrangement joins TRBV27 to TRBJ2-2; 10 nucleotides line up with TRBD2. Germline assignment: CDR1 MNHEY and CDR2 SMNVEV (reference sequence). After removal of 8 bases from V and 2 bases from J, the junction contained 11 bases not matched to a gene. The CDR3 spans 17 residues. CDR3 sequence (DNA): TGTGCCAGCTCCCCCCTGGGACTAGCGATCAACACCGGGGAGCTGTTTTTT. Translating gives CASSPLGLAINTGELFF.

The chain combines TRBV7-2 with TRBJ2-5; 8 bases are shared with TRBD2. V gave up 0 bases and J gave up 14 bases; unmatched junction bases: 11. CDR3 length equals 14 residues. The germline gives CDR1 SGHTA, CDR2 FQGNSA. The CDR3 protein is CASSLALLLADLYF. CDR3 in DNA: TGTGCCAGCAGCTTAGCGCTATTACTAGCGGACCTATACTTC.

The chain is built from TRBV27 and TRBJ2-5, with 10 nucleotides matching TRBD2. This CDR3 region has 14 residues. V shed 5 bases, J shed 3 bases, and the junction held 3 bases outside the gene matches. Germline CDR1 is MNHEY and CDR2 is SMNVEV (reference sequence). The CDR3 region has the DNA TGTGCCAGCAGTCGCGGACTAGCGGAAGAGACCCAGTACTTC. Translated: CASSRGLAEETQYF.

The gene calls are TRBV7-9 and TRBJ1-5, with 9 nucleotides matching TRBD1. Germline CDR1 SEHNR, CDR2 FQNEAQ (reference sequence). The CDR3 contains 15 residues. V lost 3 bases and J lost 8; bases outside the gene matches: 8. The CDR3 DNA reads as TGTGCCAGCAGCTTCACAAAACAGGGGGCAGAGCCCCAGCATTTT. Amino acids: CASSFTKQGAEPQHF.

In DNA form, the CDR3 reads TGTGCCAGCAGTTACGAGGAAGTTTCACCCCTCCACTTT. The encoded protein is CASSYEEVSPLHF. The chain employs TRBV6-5 and TRBJ1-6; D gene ambiguous. Looked up from germline, CDR1 is MNHEY and CDR2 is SVGAGI. With 2 bases removed from V and 9 bases from J, the gap between germline ends came to 8 bases. The CDR3 spans 13 residues.

The CDR3 region is CASSPGTASTDTQYF. In DNA form, the CDR3 reads TGTGCCAGCAGCCCTGGGACTGCTAGCACAGATACGCAGTATTTT. The chain employs TRBV7-9 and TRBJ2-3; maybe TRBD2 (6 bases). V lost 5 bases and J 0 bases, leaving 12 bases between the germline ends. The germline V gene has CDR1 SEHNR and CDR2 FQNEAQ (reference sequence). The CDR3 has 15 residues.

The genes are TRBV6-5 and TRBJ2-1; 10 bases map to TRBD1. The CDR3 covers 14 residues. Unmatched junction bases numbered 3, after V lost 4 bases and J lost 6 bases. In germline, CDR1 is MNHEY, CDR2 SVGAGI. The CDR3 bases are TGTGCCAGCAGTTCCGGGACAGGGGTCAATGAGCAGTTCTTC. Protein product: CASSSGTGVNEQFF.

The rearrangement links TRBV5-1 to TRBJ2-7; maybe TRBD1 (5 bases). Trimming cost V 2 bases and J 0 bases, with 6 bases left between them. Germline-derived CDR1 and CDR2 are SGHRS and YFSETQ. The CDR3 has 13 amino acids. The CDR3 loop is CASSFGASYEQYF. For the CDR3, the DNA is TGCGCCAGCAGCTTTGGGGCCTCCTACGAGCAGTACTTC.

V usage is TRBV25-1 and J usage is TRBJ2-2; 11 nucleotides agree with TRBD1. The ends lost 4 bases at V and 6 bases at J; junction bases unmatched: 10. Per the germline V gene, CDR1 is MGHDK and CDR2 is SYGVNS. There are 17 residues in the CDR3. This CDR3 is CASSASRLDRGPGELFF. The CDR3 bases are TGTGCCAGCAGTGCTTCCCGCCTGGACAGGGGGCCCGGGGAGCTGTTTTTT.

The V call is TRBV13, the J call TRBJ2-7; a weak D match, TRBD2 (5 bases). Trimming stripped 0 bases from V and 3 bases from J, with 6 bases between. CDR3 length: 13 residues. Germline CDR1 PRHDT, CDR2 FYEKMQ (reference sequence). This chain's CDR3 is CASSLGRVYEQYF. The CDR3 nucleotides read TGTGCCAGCAGCTTAGGGAGGGTCTACGAGCAGTACTTC.

V and J are TRBV5-5 and TRBJ1-5; D uncertain. Per the germline V gene, CDR1 is SGHKS and CDR2 is YYEKEE (reference sequence). The CDR3 extends over 16 amino acids. V was trimmed by 4 bases and J by 0 bases, leaving 14 bases between them. The CDR3 DNA reads TGTGCCAGCAGCCCGGGAGGGATTAATAGCAATCAGCCCCAGCATTTT. Residues: CASSPGGINSNQPQHF.

This chain joins TRBV14 and TRBJ2-6; 8 bases fit TRBD1. The CDR3 runs to 19 residues. The trim removed 1 base at V and 0 bases at J, leaving 8 bases unmatched. The germline gives CDR1 SGHDN, CDR2 FVKESK. DNA for the CDR3: TGTGCCAGCAGCCAAGGGGACAGGACATTCTCCTCTGGGGCCAACGTCCTGACTTTC. Its translation is CASSQGDRTFSSGANVLTF.

This chain uses TRBV30 with TRBJ2-7; TRBD1 might be the D (6 bases). The germline CDR1 and CDR2 sequences are GTSNPN and SVGIG (reference sequence). Trimming pared 0 bases from V and 5 bases from J, leaving 17 bases between. The CDR3 extends over 15 amino acids. The CDR3 here is CAWSVQGGRGNEQYF. DNA of the CDR3: TGTGCCTGGAGTGTACAGGGCGGCAGAGGGAACGAGCAGTACTTC.

This chain links TRBV7-9 with TRBJ2-2; the D is unclear. V dropped 5 bases and J dropped 2 bases, with 21 bases sitting between them. Germline V gene data show CDR1 as SEHNR and CDR2 as FQNEAQ (reference sequence). The CDR3 loop spans 18 amino acids. CDR3 region: CASSTIKLEPVNTGELFF. In DNA, the CDR3 is TGTGCCAGCAGCACCATAAAGCTAGAGCCAGTTAACACCGGGGAGCTGTTTTTT. The full variable domain, rest sourced from reference TRBV7-9 and TRBJ2-2, is DTGVSQNPRHKITKRGQNVTFRCDPISEHNRLYWYRQTLGQGPEFLTYFQNEAQLEKSRLLSDRFSAERPKGSFSTLEIQRTEQGDSAMYLCASSTIKLEPVNTGELFFGEGSRLTVL.